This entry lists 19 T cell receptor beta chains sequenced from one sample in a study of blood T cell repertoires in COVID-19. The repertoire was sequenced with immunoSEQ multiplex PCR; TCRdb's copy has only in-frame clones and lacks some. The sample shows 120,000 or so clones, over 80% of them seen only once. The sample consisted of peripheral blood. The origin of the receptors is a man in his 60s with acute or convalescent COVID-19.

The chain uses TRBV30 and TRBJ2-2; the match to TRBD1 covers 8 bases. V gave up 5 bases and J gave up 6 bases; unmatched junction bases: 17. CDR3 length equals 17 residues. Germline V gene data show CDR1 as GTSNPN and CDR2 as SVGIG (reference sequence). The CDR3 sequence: CAWPPGDRRGFAGELFF. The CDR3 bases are TGTGCCTGGCCGCCCGGGGACAGGAGAGGTTTCGCCGGGGAGCTGTTTTTT. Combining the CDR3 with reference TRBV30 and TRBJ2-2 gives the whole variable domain SQTIHQWPATLVQPVGSPLSLECTVEGTSNPNLYWYRQAAGRGLQLLFYSVGIGQISSEVPQNLSASRPQDRQFILSSKKLLLSDSGFYLCAWPPGDRRGFAGELFFGEGSRLTVL.

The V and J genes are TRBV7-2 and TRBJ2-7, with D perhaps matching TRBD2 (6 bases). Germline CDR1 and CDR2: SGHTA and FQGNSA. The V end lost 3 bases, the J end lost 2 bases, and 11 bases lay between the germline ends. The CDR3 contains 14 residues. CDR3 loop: CASSFGTGPYEQYF. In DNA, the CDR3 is TGTGCCAGCAGCTTCGGGACTGGGCCCTACGAGCAGTACTTC.

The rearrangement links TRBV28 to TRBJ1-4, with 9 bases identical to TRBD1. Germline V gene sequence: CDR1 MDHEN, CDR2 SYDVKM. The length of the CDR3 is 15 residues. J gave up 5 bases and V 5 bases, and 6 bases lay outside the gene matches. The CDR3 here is CASSGPGQGNEKLFF. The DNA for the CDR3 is TGTGCCAGCAGTGGCCCGGGACAGGGCAATGAAAAACTGTTTTTT.

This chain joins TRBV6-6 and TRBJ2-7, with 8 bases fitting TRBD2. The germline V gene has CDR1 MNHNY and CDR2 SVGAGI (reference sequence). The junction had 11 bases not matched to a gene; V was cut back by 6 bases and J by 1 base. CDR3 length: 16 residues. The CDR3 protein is CASSTSPGGGSYEQYF. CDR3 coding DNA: TGTGCCAGCAGCACATCCCCGGGGGGGGGTTCCTACGAGCAGTACTTC.

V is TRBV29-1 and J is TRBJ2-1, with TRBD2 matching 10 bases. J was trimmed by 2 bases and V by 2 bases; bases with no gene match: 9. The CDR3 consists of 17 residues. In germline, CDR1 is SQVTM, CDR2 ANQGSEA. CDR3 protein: CSVETPGGTSAYNEQFF. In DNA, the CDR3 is TGCAGCGTTGAAACACCGGGAGGGACTAGCGCCTACAATGAGCAGTTCTTC.

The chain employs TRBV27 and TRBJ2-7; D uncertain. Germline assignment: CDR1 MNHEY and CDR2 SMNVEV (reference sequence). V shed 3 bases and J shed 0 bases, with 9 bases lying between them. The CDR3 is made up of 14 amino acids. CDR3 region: CASSFRASSYEQYF. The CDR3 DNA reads TGTGCCAGCAGTTTTCGAGCGAGCTCCTACGAGCAGTACTTC.

CDR3 protein: CASRRSEGQTSGYGYTF. The CDR3 bases are TGTGCCAGCAGACGATCTGAGGGACAGACGAGCGGCTATGGCTACACCTTC. The V gene is TRBV6-6, the J gene TRBJ1-2, with TRBD1 matching 7 bases. CDR3 length: 17 residues. The V and J ends lost 6 bases and 4 bases, in that order; junction bases with no gene match: 17. From germline, CDR1 is MNHNY and CDR2 SVGAGI (reference sequence).

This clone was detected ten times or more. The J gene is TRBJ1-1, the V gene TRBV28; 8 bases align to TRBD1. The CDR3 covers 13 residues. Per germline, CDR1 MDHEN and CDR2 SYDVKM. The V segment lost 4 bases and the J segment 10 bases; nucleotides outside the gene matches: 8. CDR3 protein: CASSSQFRGRAFF. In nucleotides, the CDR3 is TGTGCCAGCAGTTCTCAATTCAGGGGGCGAGCTTTCTTT.

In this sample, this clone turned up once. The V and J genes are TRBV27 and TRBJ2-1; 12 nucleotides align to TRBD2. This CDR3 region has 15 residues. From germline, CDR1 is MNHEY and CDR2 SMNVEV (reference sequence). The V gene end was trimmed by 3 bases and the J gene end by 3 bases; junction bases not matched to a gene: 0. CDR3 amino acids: CASSLTSGGYNEQFF. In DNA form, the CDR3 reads TGTGCCAGCAGTTTGACTAGCGGGGGCTACAATGAGCAGTTCTTC.

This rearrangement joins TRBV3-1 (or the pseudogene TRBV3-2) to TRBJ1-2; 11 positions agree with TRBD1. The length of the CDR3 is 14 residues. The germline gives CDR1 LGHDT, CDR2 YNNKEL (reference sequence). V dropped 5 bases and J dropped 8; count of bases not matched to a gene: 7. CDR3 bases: TGTGCCAGCAGCTCCGGACAGGGGGCGGGAGGCTACACCTTC. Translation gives CASSSGQGAGGYTF.

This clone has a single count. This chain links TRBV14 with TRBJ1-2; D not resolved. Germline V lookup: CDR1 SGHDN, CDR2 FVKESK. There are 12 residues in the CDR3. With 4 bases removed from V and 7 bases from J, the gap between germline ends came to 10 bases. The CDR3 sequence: CASSRQLSGYTF. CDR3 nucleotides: TGTGCCAGCAGCCGACAACTTAGTGGCTACACCTTC.

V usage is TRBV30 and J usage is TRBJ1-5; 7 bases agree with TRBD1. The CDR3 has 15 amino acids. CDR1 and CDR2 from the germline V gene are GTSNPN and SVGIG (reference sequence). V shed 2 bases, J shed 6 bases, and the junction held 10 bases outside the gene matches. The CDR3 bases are TGTGCCTGGAGTCCTCGACAGGGAATAGGTCAGCCCCAGCATTTT. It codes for CAWSPRQGIGQPQHF.

DNA of the CDR3: TGTGCCGGGGCCCGGCGGGGAACTTCTGAAAAACTGTTTTTT. This sequence encodes CAGARRGTSEKLFF. The chain uses TRBV7-9 and TRBJ1-4; TRBD1 might be the D (5 bases). Trimming shortened V by 11 bases and J by 7 bases, and 20 bases separated the two germline ends. This CDR3 spans 14 amino acids. Germline lookup yields CDR1 SEHNR and CDR2 FQNEAQ (reference sequence). The full variable domain, with the rest looked up from reference TRBV7-9 and TRBJ1-4, is DTGVSQNPRHKITKRGQNVTFRCDPISEHNRLYWYRQTLGQGPEFLTYFQNEAQLEKSRLLSDRFSAERPKGSFSTLEIQRTEQGDSAMYLCAGARRGTSEKLFFGSGTQLSVL.

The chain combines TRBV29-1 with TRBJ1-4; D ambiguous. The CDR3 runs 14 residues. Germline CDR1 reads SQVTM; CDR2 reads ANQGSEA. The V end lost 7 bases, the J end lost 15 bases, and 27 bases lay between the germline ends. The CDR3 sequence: CSAWAGGGRQEVFF. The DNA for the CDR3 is TGCAGCGCCTGGGCCGGTGGAGGCCGCCAAGAAGTGTTTTTT.

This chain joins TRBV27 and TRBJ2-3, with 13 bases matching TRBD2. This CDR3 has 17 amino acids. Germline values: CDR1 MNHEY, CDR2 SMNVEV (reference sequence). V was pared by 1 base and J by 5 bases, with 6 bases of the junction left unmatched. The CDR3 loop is CASSLLGTSGKGDTQYF. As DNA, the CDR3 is TGTGCCAGCAGTTTATTGGGGACTAGCGGGAAGGGAGATACGCAGTATTTT.

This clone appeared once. The CDR3 sequence is CSVAVAGVRETQYF. DNA for the CDR3: TGCAGCGTTGCGGTAGCGGGAGTCCGAGAGACCCAGTACTTC. The chain carries TRBV29-1 and TRBJ2-5; 9 nucleotides match TRBD2. Germline loops: CDR1 SQVTM, CDR2 ANQGSEA. The ends lost 4 bases at V and 4 bases at J; junction bases unmatched: 7. The CDR3 extends over 14 amino acids.

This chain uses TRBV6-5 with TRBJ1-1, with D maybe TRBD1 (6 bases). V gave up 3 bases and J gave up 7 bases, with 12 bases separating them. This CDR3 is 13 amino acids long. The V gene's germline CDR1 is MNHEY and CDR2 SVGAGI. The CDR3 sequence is CASSYRGKLEAFF. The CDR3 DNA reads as TGTGCCAGCAGTTATAGGGGGAAACTTGAAGCTTTCTTT.

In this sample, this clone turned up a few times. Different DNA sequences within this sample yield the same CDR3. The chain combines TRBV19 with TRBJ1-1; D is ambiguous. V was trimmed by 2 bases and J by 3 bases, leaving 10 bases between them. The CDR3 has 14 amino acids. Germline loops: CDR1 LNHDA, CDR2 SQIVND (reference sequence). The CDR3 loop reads CASSIRPRDTEAFF. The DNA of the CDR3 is TGTGCCAGTAGTATACGGCCCCGGGACACTGAAGCTTTCTTT.

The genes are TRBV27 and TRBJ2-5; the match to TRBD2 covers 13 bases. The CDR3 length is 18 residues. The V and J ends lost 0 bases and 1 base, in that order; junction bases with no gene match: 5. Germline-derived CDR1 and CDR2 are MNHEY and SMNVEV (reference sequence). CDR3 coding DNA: TGTGCCAGCAGTTTATCGAGACTAGCGGGAGGTCTCCAAGAGACCCAGTACTTC. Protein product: CASSLSRLAGGLQETQYF.